This TCR beta chain comes out of a study of blood T cell repertoires in COVID-19. Study in general: Acute-phase and convalescent COVID-19 samples originated in the United States, Italy and Spain.

Measured with immunoSEQ multiplex PCR; TCRdb has only the in-frame clones, and not every one. The sample includes about 190,000 clones, about nine tenths of them seen just once. The sequencing input was peripheral blood. The TCR was taken from a man aged 40-50 years with acute or convalescent COVID-19.

As DNA, the CDR3 is TGTGCCAGCAGCTTAACTGCGCCTGGAGGGACTAGTTACACCGGGGAGCTGTTTTTT. Protein: CASSLTAPGGTSYTGELFF. This rearrangement joins TRBV7-3 to TRBJ2-2; 8 bases are shared with TRBD2. V was pared by 0 bases and J by 3 bases, with 12 bases of the junction left unmatched. This CDR3 comprises 19 residues. Germline V gene data show CDR1 as SGHTA and CDR2 as FQGTGA.